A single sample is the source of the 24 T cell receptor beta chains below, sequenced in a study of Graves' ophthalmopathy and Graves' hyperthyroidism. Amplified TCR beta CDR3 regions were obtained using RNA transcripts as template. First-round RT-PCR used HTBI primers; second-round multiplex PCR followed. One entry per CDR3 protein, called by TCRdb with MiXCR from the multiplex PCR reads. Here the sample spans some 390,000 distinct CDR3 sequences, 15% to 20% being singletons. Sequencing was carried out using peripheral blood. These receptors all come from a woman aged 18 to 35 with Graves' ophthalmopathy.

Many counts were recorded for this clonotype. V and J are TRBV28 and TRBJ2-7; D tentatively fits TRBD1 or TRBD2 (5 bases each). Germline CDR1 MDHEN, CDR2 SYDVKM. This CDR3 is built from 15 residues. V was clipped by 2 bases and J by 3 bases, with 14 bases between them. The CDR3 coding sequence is TGTGCCAGCAGTTTAGGGGGTTTTCCCCTCTACGAGCAGTACTTC. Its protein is CASSLGGFPLYEQYF. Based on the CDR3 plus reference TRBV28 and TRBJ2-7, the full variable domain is DVKVTQSSRYLVKRTGEKVFLECVQDMDHENMFWYRQDPGLGLRLIYFSYDVKMKEKGDIPEGYSVSREKKERFSLILESASTNQTSMYLCASSLGGFPLYEQYFGPGTRLTVT.

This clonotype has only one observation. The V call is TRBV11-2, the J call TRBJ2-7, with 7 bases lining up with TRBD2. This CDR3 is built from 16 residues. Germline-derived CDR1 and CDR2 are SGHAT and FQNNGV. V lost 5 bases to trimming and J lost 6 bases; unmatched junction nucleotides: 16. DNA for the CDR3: TGTGCCAGCAGCCTCGGGGAGGCGGGACTATTCTCCGAGCAGTACTTC. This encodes CASSLGEAGLFSEQYF.

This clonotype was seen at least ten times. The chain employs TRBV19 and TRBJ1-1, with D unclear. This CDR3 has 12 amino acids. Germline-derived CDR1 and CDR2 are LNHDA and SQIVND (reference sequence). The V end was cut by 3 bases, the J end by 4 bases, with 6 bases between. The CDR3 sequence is CASSIERTEAFF. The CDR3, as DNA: TGTGCCAGTAGTATCGAACGCACTGAAGCTTTCTTT.

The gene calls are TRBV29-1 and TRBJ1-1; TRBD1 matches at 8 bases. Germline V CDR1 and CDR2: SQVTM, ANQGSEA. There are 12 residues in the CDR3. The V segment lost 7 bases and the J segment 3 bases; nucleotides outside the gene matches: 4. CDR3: CSESRGHTEAFF. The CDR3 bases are TGCAGCGAATCCAGGGGGCACACTGAAGCTTTCTTT.

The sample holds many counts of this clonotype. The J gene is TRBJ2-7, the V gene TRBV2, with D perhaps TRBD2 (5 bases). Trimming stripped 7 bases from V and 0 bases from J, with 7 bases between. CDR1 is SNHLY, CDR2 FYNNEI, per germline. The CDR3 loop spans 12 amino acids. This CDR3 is CASKEGSYEQYF. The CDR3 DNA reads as TGTGCCAGCAAAGAGGGCTCCTACGAGCAGTACTTC.

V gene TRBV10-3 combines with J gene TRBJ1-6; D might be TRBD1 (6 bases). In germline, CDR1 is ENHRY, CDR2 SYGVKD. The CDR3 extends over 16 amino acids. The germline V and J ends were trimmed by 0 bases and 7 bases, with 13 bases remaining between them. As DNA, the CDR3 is TGTGCCATCAGTGAGTCGAGTGTAACAGGGAATTCACCCCTCCACTTT. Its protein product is CAISESSVTGNSPLHF.

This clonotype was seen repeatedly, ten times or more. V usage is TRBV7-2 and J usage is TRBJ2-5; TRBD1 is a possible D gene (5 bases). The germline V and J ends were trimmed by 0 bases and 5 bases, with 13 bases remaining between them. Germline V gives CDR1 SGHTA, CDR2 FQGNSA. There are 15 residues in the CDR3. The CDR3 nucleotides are TGTGCCAGCAGCTTAGCGTCTTACTCAGGGGAGACCCAGTACTTC. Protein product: CASSLASYSGETQYF.

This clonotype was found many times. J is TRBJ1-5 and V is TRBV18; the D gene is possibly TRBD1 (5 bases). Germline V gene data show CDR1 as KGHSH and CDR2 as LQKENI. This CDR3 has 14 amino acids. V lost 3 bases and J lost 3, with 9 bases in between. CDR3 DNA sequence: TGTGCCAGCTCACCCGGGGCCGTCAATCAGCCCCAGCATTTT. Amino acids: CASSPGAVNQPQHF. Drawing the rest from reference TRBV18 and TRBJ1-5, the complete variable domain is NAGVMQNPRHLVRRRGQEARLRCSPMKGHSHVYWYRQLPEEGLKFMVYLQKENIIDESGMPKERFSAEFPKEGPSILRIQQVVRGDSAAYFCASSPGAVNQPQHFGDGTRLSIL.

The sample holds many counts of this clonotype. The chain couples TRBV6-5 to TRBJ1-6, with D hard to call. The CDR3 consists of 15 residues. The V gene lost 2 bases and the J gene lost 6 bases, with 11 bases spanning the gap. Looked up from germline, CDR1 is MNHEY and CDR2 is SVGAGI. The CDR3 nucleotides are TGTGCCAGCAGTTACGGGAGGGTTGCTAATTCACCCCTCCACTTT. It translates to CASSYGRVANSPLHF.

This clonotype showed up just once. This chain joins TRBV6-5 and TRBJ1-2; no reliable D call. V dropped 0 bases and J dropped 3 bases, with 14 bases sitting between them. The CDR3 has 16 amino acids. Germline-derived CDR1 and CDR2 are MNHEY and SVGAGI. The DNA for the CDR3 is TGTGCCAGCAGTTACTCGAGCCCAGCTGATTACTATGGCTACACCTTC. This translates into CASSYSSPADYYGYTF.

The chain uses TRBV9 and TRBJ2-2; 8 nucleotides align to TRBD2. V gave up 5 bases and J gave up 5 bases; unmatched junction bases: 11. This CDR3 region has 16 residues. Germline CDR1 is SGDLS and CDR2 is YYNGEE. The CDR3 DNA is TGTGCCAGCAGGTCGGGGGGGGTCGTGCAGACCGGGGAGCTGTTTTTT. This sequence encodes CASRSGGVVQTGELFF.

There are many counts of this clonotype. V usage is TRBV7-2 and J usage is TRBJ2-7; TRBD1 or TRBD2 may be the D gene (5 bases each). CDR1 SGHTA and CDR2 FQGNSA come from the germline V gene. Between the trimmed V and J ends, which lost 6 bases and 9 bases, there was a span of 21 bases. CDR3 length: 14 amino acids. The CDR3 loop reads CASSLPGTELGQYF. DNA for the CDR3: TGTGCCAGCAGTCTCCCCGGGACGGAACTGGGGCAGTACTTC.

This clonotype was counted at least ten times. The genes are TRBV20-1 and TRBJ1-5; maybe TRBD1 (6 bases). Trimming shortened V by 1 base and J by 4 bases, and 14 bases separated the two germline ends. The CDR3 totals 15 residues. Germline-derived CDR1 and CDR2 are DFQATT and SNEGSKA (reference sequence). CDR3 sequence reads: CSARVSGAKNQPQHF. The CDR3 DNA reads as TGCAGTGCTAGAGTGTCAGGGGCGAAGAATCAGCCCCAGCATTTT.

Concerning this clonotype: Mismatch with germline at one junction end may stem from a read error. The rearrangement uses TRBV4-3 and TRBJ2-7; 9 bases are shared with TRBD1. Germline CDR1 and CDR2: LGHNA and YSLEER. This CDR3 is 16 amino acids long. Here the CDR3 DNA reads TGCGCCAGCAGCCAAGATCAGGACAGGGGAAGGGACGAGCGGTACTTC. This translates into CASSQDQDRGRDERYF.

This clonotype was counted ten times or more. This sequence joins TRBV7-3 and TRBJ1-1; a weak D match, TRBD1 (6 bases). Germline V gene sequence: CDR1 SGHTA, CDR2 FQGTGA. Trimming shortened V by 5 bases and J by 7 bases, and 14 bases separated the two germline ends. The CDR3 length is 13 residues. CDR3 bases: TGTGCCAGCAGCCCCGGGGGACAATATGAAGCTTTCTTT. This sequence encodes CASSPGGQYEAFF.

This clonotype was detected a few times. This chain's CDR3 is CASTNTMNTEAFF. The CDR3 DNA is TGTGCCAGCACCAACACCATGAACACTGAAGCTTTCTTT. V gene TRBV12-3 or TRBV12-4 combines with J gene TRBJ1-1; no reliable D call. The V and J ends lost 7 bases and 0 bases respectively, with 9 bases between them. The CDR3 length is 13 residues.

The CDR3 DNA follows: TGTGCCAGCAGCCCGAGGGACTACCAAGAGACCCAGTACTTC. It encodes CASSPRDYQETQYF. The chain recombines TRBV14 with TRBJ2-5; a weak D match, TRBD2 (6 bases). V was trimmed by 4 bases and J by 0 bases, leaving 9 bases between them. Germline V lookup: CDR1 SGHDN, CDR2 FVKESK. The CDR3 has 14 residues.

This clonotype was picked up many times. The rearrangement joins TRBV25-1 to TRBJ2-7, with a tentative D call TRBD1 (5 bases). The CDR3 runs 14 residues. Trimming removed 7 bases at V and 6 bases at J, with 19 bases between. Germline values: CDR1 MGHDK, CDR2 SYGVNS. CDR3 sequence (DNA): TGTGCCAGCATTGACCACTCCTCAAGGGGCGAGCAGTACTTC. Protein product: CASIDHSSRGEQYF.

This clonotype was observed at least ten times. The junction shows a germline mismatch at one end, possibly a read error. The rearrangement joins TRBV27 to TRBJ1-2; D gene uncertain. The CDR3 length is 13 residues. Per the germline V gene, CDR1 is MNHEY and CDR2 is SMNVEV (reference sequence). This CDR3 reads CAGSPSYNYGYTF. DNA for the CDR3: TGTGCCGGCAGTCCGTCATACAACTATGGCTACACCTTC.

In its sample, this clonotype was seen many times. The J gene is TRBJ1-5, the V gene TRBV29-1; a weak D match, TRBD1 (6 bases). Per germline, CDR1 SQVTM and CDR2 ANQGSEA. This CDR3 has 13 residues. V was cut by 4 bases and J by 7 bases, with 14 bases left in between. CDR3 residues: CSVGSGERQPQHF. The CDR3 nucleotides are TGCAGCGTTGGTTCAGGGGAGAGGCAGCCCCAGCATTTT.

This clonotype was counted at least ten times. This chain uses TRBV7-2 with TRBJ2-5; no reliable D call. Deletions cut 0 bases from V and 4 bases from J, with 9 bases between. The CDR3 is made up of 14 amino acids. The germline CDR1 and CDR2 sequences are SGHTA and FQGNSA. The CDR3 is CASSLALTGETQYF. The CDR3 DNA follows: TGTGCCAGCAGCTTAGCATTAACCGGAGAGACCCAGTACTTC.

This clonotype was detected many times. CDR3 nucleotide sequence: TGTGCCAGCAGGGGTGGAGGGACTGGGGCCAACGTCCTGACTTTC. Encoded protein: CASRGGGTGANVLTF. The gene calls are TRBV12-3 or TRBV12-4 and TRBJ2-6; TRBD2 might be the D (6 bases). With 6 bases removed from V and 2 bases from J, the gap between germline ends came to 11 bases. The CDR3 length is 15 residues.

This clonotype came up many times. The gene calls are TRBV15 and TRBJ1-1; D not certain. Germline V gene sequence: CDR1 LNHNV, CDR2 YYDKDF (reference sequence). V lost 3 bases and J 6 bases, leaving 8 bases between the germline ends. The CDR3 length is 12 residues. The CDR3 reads CATSREGAEAFF. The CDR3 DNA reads TGTGCCACCAGCAGGGAGGGTGCTGAAGCTTTCTTT.

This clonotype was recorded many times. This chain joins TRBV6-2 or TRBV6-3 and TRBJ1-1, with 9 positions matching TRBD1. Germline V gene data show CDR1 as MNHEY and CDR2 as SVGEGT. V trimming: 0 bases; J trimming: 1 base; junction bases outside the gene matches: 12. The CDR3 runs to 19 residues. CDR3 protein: CASSYSIGTGSRGNTEAFF. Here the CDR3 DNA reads TGTGCCAGCAGTTACTCGATTGGGACAGGGTCTCGGGGGAACACTGAAGCTTTCTTT.